This TCR beta chain was retrieved from a study of blood T cells in healthy people across ages. Notes on this clonotype: Its antigen is still unknown.

J gave up 5 bases and V 2 bases, and 12 bases lay outside the gene matches. The V gene's germline CDR1 is SGDLS and CDR2 YYNGEE. This CDR3 is built from 16 residues. Together with a sample-barcoded 5' primer, a J-beta primer mix was included in a second PCR lasting roughly 6 to 12 cycles. TCRdb used MiXCR to reprocess the 5' RACE reads, holding one entry per CDR3 protein. The sample comprises around 670,000 distinct CDR3 sequences, about 30% of which are singletons, and 15% to 19% rests with the top ten. Study results and limitations: Estimates of diversity drawn from one million T cells were considered underestimates.

The gene calls are TRBV9 and TRBJ1-2; 7 nucleotides match TRBD1. This clonotype was obtained from a woman older than 75 in good health. The sample comprised blood. CDR3 in DNA: TGTGCCAGCAGCGTGGCCGGCAGGGGGGACCTTTATGGCTACACCTTC. It encodes CASSVAGRGDLYGYTF. Based on the CDR3 plus reference TRBV9 and TRBJ1-2, the full variable domain is DSGVTQTPKHLITATGQRVTLRCSPRSGDLSVYWYQQSLDQGLQFLIQYYNGEERAKGNILERFSAQQFPDLHSELNLSSLELGDSALYFCASSVAGRGDLYGYTFGSGTRLTVV.